This T cell receptor (beta chain) was captured in a study of blood T cell repertoires in COVID-19. Study at large: Collection of acute and convalescent COVID-19 samples took place in the United States, Italy and Spain. In each case, the material was cDNA or gDNA derived from T cells, B-cell-depleted T cells, or PBMCs.

V dropped 0 bases and J dropped 2 bases, with 11 bases sitting between them. CDR3 length: 16 amino acids. From germline, CDR1 is SGHRS and CDR2 YFSETQ. Study processing details: Amplification of reference gene primers was used by the study to estimate nucleated cell counts. Some clones are missing from TCRdb's copy, which holds only in-frame ones; the method was immunoSEQ multiplex PCR. That table gives V, J and clone size, and the DNA gave D and trimming. Found here are about 49,000 clones, more than 85% of them singletons; the top ten hold around 5%. The rearrangement joins TRBV5-1 to TRBJ1-4; D not certain. This clonotype was obtained from a man aged 40-50 years with active COVID-19. The sample comprised peripheral blood. DNA of the CDR3: TGCGCCAGCAGCTTGGCGGGAGTGGGGACTAATGAAAAACTGTTTTTT. Translating it yields CASSLAGVGTNEKLFF.